What follows are 18 T cell receptor beta chains derived from one specimen sequenced in a study of regulatory T cells in long-lasting Graves disease. Time point meaning: newly diagnosed GD, antithyroid drugs for less than 3 months. Generation of the TCR library employed RNA extracted from PBMCs. Sequencing libraries for TCR beta were prepared with iRepertoire HTBI primers and Arm-PCR of CDR3 regions. A single record per CDR3 protein comes from TCRdb applying MiXCR to the multiplex PCR reads. The sample has 350,000 to 450,000 distinct CDR3 sequences; about an eighth are singletons. The same specimen was also included in a second study, on T cells in Graves' hyperthyroidism and ophthalmopathy.

The source was peripheral blood mononuclear cells (PBMCs), collected at new diagnosis, from a patient treated with antithyroid drugs. The receptor source for this set is a woman aged 18-35 years with Graves disease.

V usage is TRBV29-1 and J usage is TRBJ2-1, with 7 bases identical to TRBD2. The V gene's germline CDR1 is SQVTM and CDR2 ANQGSEA. CDR3 length: 14 residues. The junction had 2 bases not matched to a gene; V was cut back by 3 bases and J by 0 bases. The CDR3 protein is CSVDAGVSYNEQFF. The DNA of the CDR3 is TGCAGCGTTGACGCGGGGGTCTCCTACAATGAGCAGTTCTTC.

Ten or more counts support this clonotype. This chain joins TRBV6-1 and TRBJ2-3; 9 bases fit TRBD1. CDR3 length equals 18 residues. CDR1 is MNHNS and CDR2 is SASEGT in the germline V gene. V shed 2 bases and J 1 base; nucleotides not matched to a gene: 10. CDR3 in amino acids: CASSEYVWRDRGTDTQYF. CDR3 nucleotide sequence: TGTGCCAGCAGTGAATATGTATGGAGGGACAGGGGCACAGATACGCAGTATTTT.

This clonotype has a count of ten or more. The V gene is TRBV20-1, the J gene TRBJ1-1; D gene ambiguous. The V end lost 2 bases, the J end lost 4 bases, and 11 bases lay between the germline ends. Germline assignment: CDR1 DFQATT and CDR2 SNEGSKA (reference sequence). The CDR3 consists of 13 residues. Here the CDR3 reads CSARSVGLTEAFF. The CDR3 DNA is TGCAGTGCTAGATCGGTGGGTCTCACTGAAGCTTTCTTT.

This clonotype was counted many times. The chain joins TRBV27 to TRBJ1-6, with D perhaps matching TRBD1 (5 bases). Germline loops: CDR1 MNHEY, CDR2 SMNVEV (reference sequence). V lost 2 bases to trimming and J lost 7 bases, with 21 bases between them. The CDR3 is 18 amino acids. Here the CDR3 DNA reads TGTGCCAGCAGTTTAGAGGGGCCGGGCCCCCAAGGGAATTCACCCCTCCACTTT. Amino acid sequence: CASSLEGPGPQGNSPLHF.

This clonotype was observed at least ten times. The rearrangement uses TRBV5-8 and TRBJ1-2, with 8 bases fitting TRBD1. This CDR3 comprises 14 residues. Germline V gene data show CDR1 as SGHTS and CDR2 as YDEGEE. Trimming cost V 0 bases and J 8 bases; bases outside gene matches: 6. This CDR3 is CASSLVQGVRGYTF. The CDR3 nucleotides read TGTGCCAGCAGCTTGGTACAGGGGGTACGCGGCTACACCTTC.

This clonotype was observed at least ten times. The chain is built from TRBV7-6 and TRBJ2-5; D may be TRBD2 (5 bases). Germline values: CDR1 SGHVS, CDR2 FNYEAQ. The CDR3 totals 17 residues. The V gene lost 1 base and the J gene lost 5 bases, with 20 bases spanning the gap. CDR3 sequence reads: CASSLESKRLRGETQYF. The CDR3, as DNA: TGTGCCAGCAGCTTAGAGTCTAAGCGGCTCCGCGGGGAGACCCAGTACTTC.

This clonotype occurred many times. CDR3 nucleotides: TGTAGGGGCAGCACCCCCGTGGAGGCCTACGAGCAGTACGTC. This gives the protein CRGSTPVEAYEQYV. This chain uses TRBV28 with TRBJ2-7; tentatively, D is TRBD1 or TRBD2 (5 bases each). Germline CDR1 reads MDHEN; CDR2 reads SYDVKM. The CDR3 is 14 residues long.

This clonotype was found many times. The gene calls are TRBV12-3 or TRBV12-4 and TRBJ2-4; no clear D. The CDR3 covers 14 residues. Trimming removed 1 base at V and 0 bases at J, with 4 bases between. The CDR3 is CASSLELAKNIQYF. DNA of the CDR3: TGTGCCAGCAGTTTAGAACTAGCCAAAAACATTCAGTACTTC.

This clonotype has just a few counts. This chain uses TRBV25-1 with TRBJ1-2; possible D gene TRBD1, 5 bases. Trimming shortened V by 0 bases and J by 3 bases, and 14 bases separated the two germline ends. Germline assignment: CDR1 MGHDK and CDR2 SYGVNS. This CDR3 contains 16 residues. The CDR3 protein is CASSEYGGTLDYGYTF. The CDR3 DNA follows: TGTGCCAGCAGTGAATACGGGGGGACCCTAGACTATGGCTACACCTTC.

This clonotype was seen many times. V and J are TRBV10-3 and TRBJ2-7, with D unresolved. Per the germline V gene, CDR1 is ENHRY and CDR2 is SYGVKD. V was trimmed by 8 bases and J by 4 bases, leaving 9 bases between them. The CDR3 sequence is 11 residues long. CDR3 in DNA: TGTGCCATCGGGATCGTGTACGAGCAGTACTTC. This gives the protein CAIGIVYEQYF.

There are many counts of this clonotype. This chain uses TRBV7-2 with TRBJ1-1; D is undetermined. CDR3 length: 13 amino acids. Trimming took off 2 bases at V and 7 bases at J, with 11 bases between the two ends. Per the germline V gene, CDR1 is SGHTA and CDR2 is FQGNSA. This CDR3 is CASSLTPENEAFF. CDR3 coding DNA: TGTGCCAGCAGCTTAACGCCCGAAAATGAAGCTTTCTTT.

This clonotype has ten or more counts. V usage is TRBV27 and J usage is TRBJ2-2; D not certain. There are 13 residues in the CDR3. The ends were cut back, 4 bases at V and 4 bases at J, with 7 bases in the middle. Per germline, CDR1 MNHEY and CDR2 SMNVEV (reference sequence). In DNA, the CDR3 is TGTGCCAGCAGTTGGGCAGTCACCGGGGAGCTGTTTTTT. Translation: CASSWAVTGELFF.

This clonotype was seen at least ten times. The rearrangement uses TRBV27 and TRBJ1-1; 10 bases fit TRBD1. V gave up 5 bases and J gave up 5 bases; unmatched junction bases: 11. This CDR3 has 16 residues. Germline CDR1 reads MNHEY; CDR2 reads SMNVEV (reference sequence). CDR3: CASSPRDRGLGTEAFF. CDR3 DNA: TGTGCCAGCAGTCCCCGGGACAGGGGATTGGGTACTGAAGCTTTCTTT.

At least ten counts were recorded for this clonotype. The DNA of the CDR3 is TGCAGTGCTAGAGGTCTCGGTTCGGGGGCTTTCTCCTACGAGCAGTACTTC. Its translation: CSARGLGSGAFSYEQYF. The chain combines TRBV20-1 with TRBJ2-7; either TRBD1 or TRBD2 may supply D (6 bases each). The CDR3 is 17 amino acids. Trimming removed 1 base at V and 0 bases at J, with 19 bases between. The germline CDR1 and CDR2 sequences are DFQATT and SNEGSKA (reference sequence).

Many counts were recorded for this clonotype. The chain joins TRBV5-1 to TRBJ1-2; 9 bases match TRBD1. CDR1 is SGHRS, CDR2 YFSETQ, per germline. CDR3 size: 17 residues. Losses at the gene ends were 5 bases for V and 3 bases for J; bases not matched to a gene: 14. The CDR3 is CASRAGTGRLRDYGYTF. The CDR3 coding sequence is TGCGCCAGCAGGGCCGGGACAGGGCGCCTTCGGGACTATGGCTACACCTTC.

As regards this clonotype: Mismatch with germline at one junction end may stem from a read error. The CDR3 loop reads CASIERGGPQVTQYF. The CDR3 DNA is TGTGCCAGCATCGAGAGGGGGGGCCCTCAAGTGACCCAGTACTTC. The J gene is TRBJ2-5, the V gene TRBV28; D perhaps matches TRBD2 (7 bases). CDR3 size: 15 residues. Germline CDR1 and CDR2: MDHEN and SYDVKM.

This clonotype was detected ten times or more. The chain recombines TRBV7-2 with TRBJ1-2; 8 bases align to TRBD1. Per germline, CDR1 SGHTA and CDR2 FQGNSA. V gave up 4 bases and J gave up 5 bases; unmatched junction bases: 15. This CDR3 spans 17 amino acids. The CDR3 sequence: CASSSTTRTGPPYGYTF. DNA of the CDR3: TGTGCCAGCAGCTCAACCACGAGGACAGGGCCTCCGTATGGCTACACCTTC.

In this sample, this clonotype turned up many times. The chain combines TRBV29-1 with TRBJ2-2; maybe TRBD1 (5 bases). Germline assignment: CDR1 SQVTM and CDR2 ANQGSEA. The CDR3 is made up of 14 amino acids. V was pared by 5 bases and J by 2 bases, with 12 bases between. Written as DNA, the CDR3 is TGCAGCGTTCCCGGGCAGGGTAACACCGGGGAGCTGTTTTTT. Protein: CSVPGQGNTGELFF.